This T cell receptor (beta chain) derives from a study of CXCR3-negative and CXCR3-positive naive CD8 T cells. About the study: For each library, about 1.5 +/- 0.3 million TRB reads were obtained, some 140 million in total.

With a few hundred thousand cells each, the CD8+ T cell subsets were individually sorted in triplicate. 5' RACE with UMI labels generated the TRB cDNA libraries. Following a re-call of the 5' RACE reads, TCRdb has one entry per CDR3 protein and lacks DNA. Recorded for this sample: under 30,000 distinct CDR3 sequences. The sample consisted of memory CD8+ T cells from blood. This sequence was found in a human donor in good health. Some clones in this sample may be carry-over from other donors' samples.

CDR3 loop: CASSIVARTGELFF. The rearrangement joins TRBV19 to TRBJ2-2. This CDR3 has 14 residues. Germline lookup yields CDR1 LNHDA and CDR2 SQIVND (reference sequence).